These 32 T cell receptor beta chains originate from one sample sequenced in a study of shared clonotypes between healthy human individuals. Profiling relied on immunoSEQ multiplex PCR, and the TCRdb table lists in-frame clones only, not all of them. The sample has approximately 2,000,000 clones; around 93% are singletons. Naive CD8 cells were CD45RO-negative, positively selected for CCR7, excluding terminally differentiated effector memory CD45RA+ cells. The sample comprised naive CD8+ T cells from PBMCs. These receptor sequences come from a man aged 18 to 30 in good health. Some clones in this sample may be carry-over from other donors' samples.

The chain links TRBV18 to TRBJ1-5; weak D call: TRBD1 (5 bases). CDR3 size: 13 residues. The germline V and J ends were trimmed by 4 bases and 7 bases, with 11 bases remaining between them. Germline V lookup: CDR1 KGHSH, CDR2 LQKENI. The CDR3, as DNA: TGTGCCAGCTCACTCGGGGCACCCCAGCCCCAGCATTTT. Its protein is CASSLGAPQPQHF.

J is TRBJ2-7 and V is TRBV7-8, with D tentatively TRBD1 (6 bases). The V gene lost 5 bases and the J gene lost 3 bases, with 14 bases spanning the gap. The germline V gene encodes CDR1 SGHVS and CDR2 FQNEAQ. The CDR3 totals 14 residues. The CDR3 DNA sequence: TGTGCCAGCAGCGGGACGGGACAACTCTACGAGCAGTACTTC. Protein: CASSGTGQLYEQYF.

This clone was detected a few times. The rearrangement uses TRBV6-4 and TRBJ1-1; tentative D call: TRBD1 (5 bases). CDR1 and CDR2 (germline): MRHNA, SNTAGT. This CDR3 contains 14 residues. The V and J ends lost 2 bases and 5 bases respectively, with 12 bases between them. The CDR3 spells CASSDPGAGTEAFF. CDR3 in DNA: TGTGCCAGCAGTGACCCTGGGGCAGGGACTGAAGCTTTCTTT.

This CDR3 reads CASSLGQVAYEQYF. In nucleotides, the CDR3 is TGCGCCAGCAGCTTGGGTCAGGTCGCCTACGAGCAGTACTTC. The chain employs TRBV5-1 and TRBJ2-7, with D unresolved. The germline CDR1 and CDR2 sequences are SGHRS and YFSETQ. V was clipped by 0 bases and J by 2 bases, with 9 bases between them. The CDR3 has 14 amino acids.

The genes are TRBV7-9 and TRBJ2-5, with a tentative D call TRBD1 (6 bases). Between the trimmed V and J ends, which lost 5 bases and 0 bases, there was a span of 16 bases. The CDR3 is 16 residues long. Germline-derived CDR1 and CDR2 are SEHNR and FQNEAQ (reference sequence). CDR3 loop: CASSHPRTEYQETQYF. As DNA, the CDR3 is TGTGCCAGCAGCCACCCCAGGACAGAGTACCAAGAGACCCAGTACTTC.

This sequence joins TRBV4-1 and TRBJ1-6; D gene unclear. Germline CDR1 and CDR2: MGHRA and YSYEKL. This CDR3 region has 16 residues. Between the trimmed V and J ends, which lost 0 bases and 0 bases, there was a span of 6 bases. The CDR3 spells CASSQEIRSYNSPLHF. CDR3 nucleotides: TGCGCCAGCAGCCAAGAGATCCGCTCCTATAATTCACCCCTCCACTTT.

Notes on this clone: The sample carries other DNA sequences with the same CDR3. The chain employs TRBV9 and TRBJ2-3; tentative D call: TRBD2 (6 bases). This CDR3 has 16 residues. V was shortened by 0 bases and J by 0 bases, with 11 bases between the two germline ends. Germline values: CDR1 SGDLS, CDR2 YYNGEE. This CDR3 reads CASSVGGLTSTDTQYF. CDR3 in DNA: TGTGCCAGCAGCGTAGGGGGACTGACTAGCACAGATACGCAGTATTTT. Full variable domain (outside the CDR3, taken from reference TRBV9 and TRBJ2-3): DSGVTQTPKHLITATGQRVTLRCSPRSGDLSVYWYQQSLDQGLQFLIQYYNGEERAKGNILERFSAQQFPDLHSELNLSSLELGDSALYFCASSVGGLTSTDTQYFGPGTRLTVL.

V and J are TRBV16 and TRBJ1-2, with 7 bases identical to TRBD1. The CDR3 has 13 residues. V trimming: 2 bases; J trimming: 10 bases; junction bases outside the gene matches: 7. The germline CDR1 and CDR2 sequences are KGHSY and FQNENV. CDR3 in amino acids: CASSQPGQRFYTF. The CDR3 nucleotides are TGTGCCAGCAGCCAACCGGGACAGAGGTTCTACACCTTC.

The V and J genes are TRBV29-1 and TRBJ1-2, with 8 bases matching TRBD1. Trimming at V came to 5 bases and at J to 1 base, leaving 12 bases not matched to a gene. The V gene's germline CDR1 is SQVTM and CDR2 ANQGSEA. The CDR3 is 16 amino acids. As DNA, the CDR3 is TGCAGCGTTACCGGGACAGGAAGTTATAATAACTATGGCTACACCTTC. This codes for CSVTGTGSYNNYGYTF.

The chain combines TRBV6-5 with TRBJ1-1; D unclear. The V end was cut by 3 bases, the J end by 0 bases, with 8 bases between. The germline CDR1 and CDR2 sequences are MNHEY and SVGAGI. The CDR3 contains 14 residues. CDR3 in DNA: TGTGCCAGCAGTTATAGCGTCATGAACACTGAAGCTTTCTTT. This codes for CASSYSVMNTEAFF.

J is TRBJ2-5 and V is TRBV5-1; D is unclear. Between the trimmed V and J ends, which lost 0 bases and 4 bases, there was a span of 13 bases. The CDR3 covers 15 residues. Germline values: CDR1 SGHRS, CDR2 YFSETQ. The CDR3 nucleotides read TGCGCCAGCAGCTTGGAGTCTCCTGTGGTAGAGACCCAGTACTTC. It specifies CASSLESPVVETQYF. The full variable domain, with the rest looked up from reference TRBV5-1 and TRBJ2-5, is KAGVTQTPRYLIKTRGQQVTLSCSPISGHRSVSWYQQTPGQGLQFLFEYFSETQRNKGNFPGRFSGRQFSNSRSEMNVSTLELGDSALYLCASSLESPVVETQYFGPGTRLLVL.

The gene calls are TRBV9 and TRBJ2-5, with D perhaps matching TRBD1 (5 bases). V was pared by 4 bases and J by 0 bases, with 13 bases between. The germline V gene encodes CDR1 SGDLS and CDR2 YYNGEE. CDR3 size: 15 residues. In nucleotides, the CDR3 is TGTGCCAGCAGCCCTGGGGCGGCAAACCAAGAGACCCAGTACTTC. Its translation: CASSPGAANQETQYF.

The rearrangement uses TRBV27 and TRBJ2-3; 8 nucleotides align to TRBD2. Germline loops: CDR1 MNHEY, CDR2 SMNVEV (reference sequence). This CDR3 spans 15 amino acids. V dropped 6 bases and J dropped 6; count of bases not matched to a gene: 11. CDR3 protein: CASRPIAGPADTQYF. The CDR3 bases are TGTGCCAGCAGGCCTATAGCGGGGCCAGCGGATACGCAGTATTTT.

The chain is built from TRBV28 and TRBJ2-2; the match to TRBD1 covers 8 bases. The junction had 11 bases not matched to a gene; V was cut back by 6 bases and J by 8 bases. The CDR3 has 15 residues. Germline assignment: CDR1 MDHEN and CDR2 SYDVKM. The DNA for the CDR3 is TGTGCCAGCAGCTCACTCCCAGGGGGCTTAGGGGAGCTGTTTTTT. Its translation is CASSSLPGGLGELFF.

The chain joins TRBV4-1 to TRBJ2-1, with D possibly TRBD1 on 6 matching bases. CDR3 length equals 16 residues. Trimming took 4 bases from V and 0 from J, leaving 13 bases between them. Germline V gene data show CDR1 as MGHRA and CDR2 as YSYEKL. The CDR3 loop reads CASSPVQQGSYNEQFF. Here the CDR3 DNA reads TGCGCCAGCAGCCCAGTTCAACAGGGCTCCTACAATGAGCAGTTCTTC.

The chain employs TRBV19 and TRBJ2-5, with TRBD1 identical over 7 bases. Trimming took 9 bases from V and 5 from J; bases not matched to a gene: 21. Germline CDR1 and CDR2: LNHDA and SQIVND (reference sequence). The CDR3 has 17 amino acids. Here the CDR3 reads CASSDRWTSGGMETQYF. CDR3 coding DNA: TGTGCCAGCAGTGACCGATGGACGTCAGGGGGTATGGAGACCCAGTACTTC.

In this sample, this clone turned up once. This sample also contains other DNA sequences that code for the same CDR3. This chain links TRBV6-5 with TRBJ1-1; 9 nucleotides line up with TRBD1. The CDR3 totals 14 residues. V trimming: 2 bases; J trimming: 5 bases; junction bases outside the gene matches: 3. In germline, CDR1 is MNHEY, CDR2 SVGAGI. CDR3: CASSYRTGVTEAFF. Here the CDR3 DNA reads TGTGCCAGCAGTTACCGGACAGGGGTGACTGAAGCTTTCTTT.

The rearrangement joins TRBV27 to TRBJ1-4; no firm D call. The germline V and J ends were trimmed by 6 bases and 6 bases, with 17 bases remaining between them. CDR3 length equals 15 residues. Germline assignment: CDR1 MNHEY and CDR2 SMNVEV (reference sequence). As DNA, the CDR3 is TGTGCCAGCAGCTTAACCCCAGGAAGATATGAAAAACTGTTTTTT. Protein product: CASSLTPGRYEKLFF.

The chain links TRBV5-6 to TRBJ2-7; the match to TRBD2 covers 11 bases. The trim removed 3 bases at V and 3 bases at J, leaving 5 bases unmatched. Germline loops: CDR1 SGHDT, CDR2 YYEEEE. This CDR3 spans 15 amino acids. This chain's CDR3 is CASSSGTSGLYEQYF. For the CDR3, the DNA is TGTGCCAGCAGCTCCGGGACTAGCGGCCTCTACGAGCAGTACTTC.

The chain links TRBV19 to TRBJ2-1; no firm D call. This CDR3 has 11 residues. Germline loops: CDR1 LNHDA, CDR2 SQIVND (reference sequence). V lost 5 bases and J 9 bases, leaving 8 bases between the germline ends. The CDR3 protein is CASSYSREQFF. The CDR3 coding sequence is TGTGCCAGTAGTTACTCCCGTGAGCAGTTCTTC.

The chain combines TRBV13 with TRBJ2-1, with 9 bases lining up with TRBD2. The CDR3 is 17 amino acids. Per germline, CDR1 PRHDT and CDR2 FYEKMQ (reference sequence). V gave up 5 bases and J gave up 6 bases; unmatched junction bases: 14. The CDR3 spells CASSQRSPGLAANEQFF. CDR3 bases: TGTGCCAGCAGCCAGAGGTCACCGGGACTAGCAGCCAATGAGCAGTTCTTC.

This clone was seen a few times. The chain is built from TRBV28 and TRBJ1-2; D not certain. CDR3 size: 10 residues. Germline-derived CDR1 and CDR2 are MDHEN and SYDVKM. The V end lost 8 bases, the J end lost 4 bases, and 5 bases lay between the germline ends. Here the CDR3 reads CASGVYGYTF. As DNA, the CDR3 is TGTGCCAGCGGAGTCTATGGCTACACCTTC.

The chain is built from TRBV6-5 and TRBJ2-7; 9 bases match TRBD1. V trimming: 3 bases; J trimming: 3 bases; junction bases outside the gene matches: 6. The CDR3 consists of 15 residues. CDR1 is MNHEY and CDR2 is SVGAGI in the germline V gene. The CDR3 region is CASSYQDRGLYEQYF. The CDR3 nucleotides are TGTGCCAGCAGTTATCAGGACAGGGGACTCTACGAGCAGTACTTC.

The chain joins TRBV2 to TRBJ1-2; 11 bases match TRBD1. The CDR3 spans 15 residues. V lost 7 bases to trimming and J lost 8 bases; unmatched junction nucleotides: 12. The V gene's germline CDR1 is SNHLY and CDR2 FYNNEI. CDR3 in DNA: TGTGCCAGCACCCAGAGGGGGACAGGGGGTGAAGGCTACACCTTC. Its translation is CASTQRGTGGEGYTF.

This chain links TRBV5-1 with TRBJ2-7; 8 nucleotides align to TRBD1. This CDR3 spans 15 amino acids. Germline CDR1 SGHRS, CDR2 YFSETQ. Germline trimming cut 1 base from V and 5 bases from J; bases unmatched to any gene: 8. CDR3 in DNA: TGCGCCAGCAGCTTGACGACAGGGGAAAGGCACGAGCAGTACTTC. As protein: CASSLTTGERHEQYF.

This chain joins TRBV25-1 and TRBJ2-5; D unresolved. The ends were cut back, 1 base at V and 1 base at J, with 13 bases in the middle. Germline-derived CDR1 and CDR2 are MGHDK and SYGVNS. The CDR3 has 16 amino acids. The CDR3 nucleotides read TGTGCCAGCAGTGAATTTACGACGGCAGGCCAAGAGACCCAGTACTTC. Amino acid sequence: CASSEFTTAGQETQYF.

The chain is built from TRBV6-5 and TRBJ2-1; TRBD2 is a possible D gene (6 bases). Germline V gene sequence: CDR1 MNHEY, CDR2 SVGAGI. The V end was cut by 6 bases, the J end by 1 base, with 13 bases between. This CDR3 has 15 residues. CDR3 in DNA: TGTGCCAGCAGCCCCAGCGGGTGGTCCTACAATGAGCAGTTCTTC. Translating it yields CASSPSGWSYNEQFF.

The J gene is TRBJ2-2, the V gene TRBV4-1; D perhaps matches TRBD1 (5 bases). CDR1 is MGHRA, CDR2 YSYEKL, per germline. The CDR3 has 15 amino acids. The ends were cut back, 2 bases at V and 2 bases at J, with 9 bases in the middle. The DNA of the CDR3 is TGCGCCAGCAGCCAATACCAGGGAAACACCGGGGAGCTGTTTTTT. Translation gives CASSQYQGNTGELFF.

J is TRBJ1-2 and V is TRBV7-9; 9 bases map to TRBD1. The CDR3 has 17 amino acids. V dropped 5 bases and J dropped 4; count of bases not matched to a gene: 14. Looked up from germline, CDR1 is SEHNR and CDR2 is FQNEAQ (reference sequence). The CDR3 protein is CASSETGGQRLFYGYTF. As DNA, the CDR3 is TGTGCCAGCAGCGAAACAGGGGGCCAGAGATTATTCTATGGCTACACCTTC.

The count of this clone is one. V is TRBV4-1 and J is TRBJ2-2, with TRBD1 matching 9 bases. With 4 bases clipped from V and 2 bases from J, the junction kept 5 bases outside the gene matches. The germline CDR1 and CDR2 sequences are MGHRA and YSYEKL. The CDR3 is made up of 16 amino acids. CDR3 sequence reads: CASSLQGASNTGELFF. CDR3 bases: TGCGCCAGCAGCCTACAGGGGGCGTCTAACACCGGGGAGCTGTTTTTT.

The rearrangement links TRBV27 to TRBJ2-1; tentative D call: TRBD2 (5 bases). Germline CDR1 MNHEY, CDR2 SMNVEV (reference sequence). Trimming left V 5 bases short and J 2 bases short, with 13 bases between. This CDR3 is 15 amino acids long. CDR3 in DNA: TGTGCCAGCAGTAGGGAGACGAGGGCCTACAATGAGCAGTTCTTC. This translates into CASSRETRAYNEQFF.

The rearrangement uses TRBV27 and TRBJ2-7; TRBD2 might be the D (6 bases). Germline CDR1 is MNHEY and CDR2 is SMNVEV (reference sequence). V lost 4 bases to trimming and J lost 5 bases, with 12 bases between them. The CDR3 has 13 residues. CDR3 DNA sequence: TGTGCCAGCAGTTGGAGGGGCAACGACGAGCAGTACTTC. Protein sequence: CASSWRGNDEQYF.